This T cell receptor beta chain was recorded in a study of control samples from healthy donors and cancer patients. The germline V and J ends were trimmed by 0 bases and 5 bases, with 21 bases remaining between them. Germline-derived CDR1 and CDR2 are SGDLS and YYNGEE. The CDR3 length is 18 residues. Sequenced by immunoSEQ multiplex PCR; TCRdb stores in-frame clones only, minus some. The sample has approximately 70,000 clones; around 80% are singletons. The sequence derives from a man aged 55 to 70 in good health. Sequencing was done on a sample of blood. The chain recombines TRBV9 with TRBJ2-1; D uncertain. The chain's CDR3 is CASSVGMGSFLIHNEQFF. The CDR3 coding sequence is TGTGCCAGCAGCGTAGGGATGGGGTCTTTCCTTATCCACAATGAGCAGTTCTTC.